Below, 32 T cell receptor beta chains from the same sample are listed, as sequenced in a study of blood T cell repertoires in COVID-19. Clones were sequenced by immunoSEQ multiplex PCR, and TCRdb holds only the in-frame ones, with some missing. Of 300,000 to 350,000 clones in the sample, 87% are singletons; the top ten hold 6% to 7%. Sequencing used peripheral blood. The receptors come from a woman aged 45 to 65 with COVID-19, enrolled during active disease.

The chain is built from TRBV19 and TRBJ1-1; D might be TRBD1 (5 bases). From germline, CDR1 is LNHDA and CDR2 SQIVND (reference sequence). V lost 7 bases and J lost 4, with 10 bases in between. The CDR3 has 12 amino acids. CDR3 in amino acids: CASMWGGTEAFF. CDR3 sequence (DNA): TGTGCCAGTATGTGGGGGGGCACTGAAGCTTTCTTT.

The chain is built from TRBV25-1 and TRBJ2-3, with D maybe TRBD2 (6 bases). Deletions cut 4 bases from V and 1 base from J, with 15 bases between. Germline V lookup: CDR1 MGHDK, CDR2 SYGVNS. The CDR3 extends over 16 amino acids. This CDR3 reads CASSATRDSGTDTQYF. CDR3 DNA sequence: TGTGCCAGCAGTGCGACCCGGGACTCGGGCACAGATACGCAGTATTTT.

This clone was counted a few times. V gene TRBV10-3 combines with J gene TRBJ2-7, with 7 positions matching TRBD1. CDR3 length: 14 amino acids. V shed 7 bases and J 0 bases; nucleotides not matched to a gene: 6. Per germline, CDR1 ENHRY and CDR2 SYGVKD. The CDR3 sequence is CAITRTGSSYEQYF. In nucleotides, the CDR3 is TGTGCCATCACCAGGACAGGTTCCTCCTACGAGCAGTACTTC.

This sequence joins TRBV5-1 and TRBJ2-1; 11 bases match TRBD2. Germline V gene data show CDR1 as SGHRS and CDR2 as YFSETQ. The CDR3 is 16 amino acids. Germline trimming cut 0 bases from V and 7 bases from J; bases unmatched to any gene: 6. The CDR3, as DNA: TGCGCCAGCAGCTTGGGAGGTAGCGGGAGGGGTAATGAGCAGTTCTTC. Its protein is CASSLGGSGRGNEQFF.

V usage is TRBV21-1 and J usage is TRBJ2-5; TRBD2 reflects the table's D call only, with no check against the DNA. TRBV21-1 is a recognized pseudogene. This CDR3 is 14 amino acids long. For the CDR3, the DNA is TGTGCCAGCAGCTCGGGGGTGTGGGAAGAGACCCAGTACTTC. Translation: CASSSGVWEETQYF.

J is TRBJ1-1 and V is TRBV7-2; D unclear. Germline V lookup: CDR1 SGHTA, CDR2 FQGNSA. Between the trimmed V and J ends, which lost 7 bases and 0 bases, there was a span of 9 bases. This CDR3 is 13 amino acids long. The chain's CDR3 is CASKRELNTEAFF. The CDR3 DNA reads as TGTGCCAGCAAAAGAGAGCTGAACACTGAAGCTTTCTTT.

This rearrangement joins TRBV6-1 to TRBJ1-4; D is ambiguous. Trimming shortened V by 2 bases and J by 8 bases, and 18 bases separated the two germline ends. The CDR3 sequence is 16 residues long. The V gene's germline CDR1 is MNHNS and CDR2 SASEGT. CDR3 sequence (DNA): TGTGCCAGCAGTGAATATGCTGGATATTCGACAGAAAAACTGTTTTTT. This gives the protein CASSEYAGYSTEKLFF.

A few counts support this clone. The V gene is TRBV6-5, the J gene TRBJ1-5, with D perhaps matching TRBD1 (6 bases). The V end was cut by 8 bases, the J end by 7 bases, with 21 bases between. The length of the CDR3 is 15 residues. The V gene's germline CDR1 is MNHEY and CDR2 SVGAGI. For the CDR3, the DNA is TGTGCCAGCCGGACAGATCGGGGGGCAGGGCAGCCCCAGCATTTT. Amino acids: CASRTDRGAGQPQHF.

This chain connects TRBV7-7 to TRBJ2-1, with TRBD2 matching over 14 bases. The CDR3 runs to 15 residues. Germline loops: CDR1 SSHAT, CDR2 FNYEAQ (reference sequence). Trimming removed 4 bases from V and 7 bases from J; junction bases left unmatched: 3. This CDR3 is CASSSGLAGVNEQFF. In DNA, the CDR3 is TGTGCCAGCAGCTCGGGACTAGCGGGAGTTAATGAGCAGTTCTTC.

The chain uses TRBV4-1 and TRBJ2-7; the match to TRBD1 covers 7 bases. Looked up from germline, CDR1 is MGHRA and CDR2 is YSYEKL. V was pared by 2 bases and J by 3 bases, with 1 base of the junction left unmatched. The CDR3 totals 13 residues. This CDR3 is CASSQTGVYEQYF. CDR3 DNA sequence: TGCGCCAGCAGCCAAACAGGGGTCTACGAGCAGTACTTC.

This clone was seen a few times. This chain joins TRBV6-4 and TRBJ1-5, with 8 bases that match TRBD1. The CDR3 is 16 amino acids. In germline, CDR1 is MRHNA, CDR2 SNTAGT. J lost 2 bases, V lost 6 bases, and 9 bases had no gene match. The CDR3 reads CASRPGQGLGNQPQHF. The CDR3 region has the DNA TGTGCCAGCAGGCCCGGACAGGGTTTGGGCAATCAGCCCCAGCATTTT.

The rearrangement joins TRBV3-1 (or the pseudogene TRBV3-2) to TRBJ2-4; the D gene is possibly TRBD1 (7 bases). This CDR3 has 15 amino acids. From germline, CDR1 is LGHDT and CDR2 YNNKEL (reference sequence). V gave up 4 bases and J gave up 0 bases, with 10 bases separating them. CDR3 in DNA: TGTGCCAGCAGCCCGCGGGACAGAGCCAAAAACATTCAGTACTTC. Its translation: CASSPRDRAKNIQYF.

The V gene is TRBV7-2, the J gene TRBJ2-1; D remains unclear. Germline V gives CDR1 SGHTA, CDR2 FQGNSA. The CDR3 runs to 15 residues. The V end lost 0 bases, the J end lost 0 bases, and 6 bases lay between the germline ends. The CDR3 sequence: CASSLARSSYNEQFF. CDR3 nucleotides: TGTGCCAGCAGCTTAGCGCGGAGCTCCTACAATGAGCAGTTCTTC.

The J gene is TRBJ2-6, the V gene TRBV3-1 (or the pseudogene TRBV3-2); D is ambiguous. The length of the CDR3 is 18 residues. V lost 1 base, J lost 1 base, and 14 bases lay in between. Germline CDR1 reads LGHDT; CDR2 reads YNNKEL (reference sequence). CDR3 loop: CASSQGLRGLSGANVLTF. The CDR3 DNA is TGTGCCAGCAGCCAAGGGCTTAGAGGCCTTTCTGGGGCCAACGTCCTGACTTTC.

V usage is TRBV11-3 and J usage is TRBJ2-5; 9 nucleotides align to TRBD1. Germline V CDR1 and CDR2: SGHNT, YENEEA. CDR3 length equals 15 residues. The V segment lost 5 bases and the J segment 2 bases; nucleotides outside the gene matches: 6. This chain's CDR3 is CASSIRTGVQETQYF. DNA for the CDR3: TGTGCCAGCAGCATACGGACAGGGGTTCAAGAGACCCAGTACTTC.

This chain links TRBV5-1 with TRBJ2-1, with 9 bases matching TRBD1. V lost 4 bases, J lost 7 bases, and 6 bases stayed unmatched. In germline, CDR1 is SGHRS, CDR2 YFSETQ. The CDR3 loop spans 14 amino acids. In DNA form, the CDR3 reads TGCGCCAGCAGCCTCTGGACAGGGGTTAATGAGCAGTTCTTC. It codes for CASSLWTGVNEQFF.

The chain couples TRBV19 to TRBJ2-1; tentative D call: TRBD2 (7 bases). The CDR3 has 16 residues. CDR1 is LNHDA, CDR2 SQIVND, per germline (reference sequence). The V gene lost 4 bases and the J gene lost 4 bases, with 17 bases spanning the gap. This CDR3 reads CASSTGGRRRYNEQFF. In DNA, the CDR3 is TGTGCCAGTAGTACCGGGGGGCGACGGCGTTACAATGAGCAGTTCTTC.

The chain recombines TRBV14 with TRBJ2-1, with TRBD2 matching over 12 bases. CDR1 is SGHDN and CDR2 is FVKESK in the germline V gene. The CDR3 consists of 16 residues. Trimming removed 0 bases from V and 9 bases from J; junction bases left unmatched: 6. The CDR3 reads CASSQDPSGRASEQFF. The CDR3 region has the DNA TGTGCCAGCAGCCAAGATCCTAGCGGGAGGGCCTCTGAGCAGTTCTTC.

The CDR3 loop reads CASSLVGGTYNEQFF. CDR3 in DNA: TGTGCCAGCAGCTTAGTTGGGGGCACCTACAATGAGCAGTTCTTC. V gene TRBV11-3 combines with J gene TRBJ2-1, with a tentative D call TRBD1 (6 bases). Trimming cost V 1 base and J 2 bases, with 9 bases left between them. The CDR3 length is 15 residues. Germline V gives CDR1 SGHNT, CDR2 YENEEA.

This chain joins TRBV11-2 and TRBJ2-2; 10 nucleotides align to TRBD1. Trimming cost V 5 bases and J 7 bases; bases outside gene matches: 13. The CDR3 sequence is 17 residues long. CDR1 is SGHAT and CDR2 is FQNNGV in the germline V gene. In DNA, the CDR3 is TGTGCCAGCAGCATCGTCTCCGGGACAGGGGTTGGCGGGGAGCTGTTTTTT. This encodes CASSIVSGTGVGGELFF.

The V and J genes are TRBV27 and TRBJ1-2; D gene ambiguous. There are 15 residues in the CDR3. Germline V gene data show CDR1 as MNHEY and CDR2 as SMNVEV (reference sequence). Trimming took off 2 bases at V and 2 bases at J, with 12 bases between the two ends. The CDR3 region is CASSLTGRTNYGYTF. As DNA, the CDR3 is TGTGCCAGCAGTTTAACTGGTAGAACCAACTATGGCTACACCTTC.

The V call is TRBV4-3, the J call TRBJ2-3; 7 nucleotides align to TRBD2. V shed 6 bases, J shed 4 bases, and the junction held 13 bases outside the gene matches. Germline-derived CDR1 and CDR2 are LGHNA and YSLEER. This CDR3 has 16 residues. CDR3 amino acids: CASRRTSASGPDTQYF. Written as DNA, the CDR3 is TGCGCCAGCAGGCGTACTAGCGCGAGCGGGCCAGATACGCAGTATTTT.

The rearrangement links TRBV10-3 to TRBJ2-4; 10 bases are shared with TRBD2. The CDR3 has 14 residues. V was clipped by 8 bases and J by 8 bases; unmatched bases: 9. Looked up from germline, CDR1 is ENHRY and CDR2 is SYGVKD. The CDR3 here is CAISESGRADIQYF. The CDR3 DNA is TGTGCCATCTCGGAAAGCGGGAGGGCCGACATTCAGTACTTC.

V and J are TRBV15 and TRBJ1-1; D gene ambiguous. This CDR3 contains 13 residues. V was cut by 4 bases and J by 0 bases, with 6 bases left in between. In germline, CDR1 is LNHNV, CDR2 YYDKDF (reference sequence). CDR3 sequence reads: CATSKTVNTEAFF. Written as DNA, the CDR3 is TGTGCCACCAGCAAAACAGTGAACACTGAAGCTTTCTTT.

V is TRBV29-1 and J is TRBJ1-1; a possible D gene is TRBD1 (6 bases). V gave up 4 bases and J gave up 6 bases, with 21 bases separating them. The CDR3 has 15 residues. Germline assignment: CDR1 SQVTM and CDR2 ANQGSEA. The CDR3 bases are TGCAGCGTTGCAGGGGTGGGGGCCAGATGGTCTGAAGCTTTCTTT. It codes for CSVAGVGARWSEAFF.

CDR3 region: CASSLRGGSGANVLTF. The CDR3 coding sequence is TGTGCCAGCAGCTTGAGAGGGGGCTCTGGGGCCAACGTCCTGACTTTC. V usage is TRBV5-4 and J usage is TRBJ2-6; D is possibly TRBD1 (6 bases). Germline V gene lookup returns CDR1 SGHNT and CDR2 YYREEE (reference sequence). V dropped 1 base and J dropped 0 bases, with 8 bases sitting between them. The CDR3 extends over 16 amino acids. The whole variable domain, filled in from reference TRBV5-4 and TRBJ2-6, reads ETGVTQSPTHLIKTRGQQVTLRCSSQSGHNTVSWYQQALGQGPQFIFQYYREEENGRGNFPPRFSGLQFPNYSSELNVNALELDDSALYLCASSLRGGSGANVLTFGAGSRLTVL.

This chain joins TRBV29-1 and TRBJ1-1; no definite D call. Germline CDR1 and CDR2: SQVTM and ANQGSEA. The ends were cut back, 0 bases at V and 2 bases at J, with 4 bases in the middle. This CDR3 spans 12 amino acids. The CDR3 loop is CSVEDTNTEAFF. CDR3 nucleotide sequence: TGCAGCGTTGAAGACACAAACACTGAAGCTTTCTTT.

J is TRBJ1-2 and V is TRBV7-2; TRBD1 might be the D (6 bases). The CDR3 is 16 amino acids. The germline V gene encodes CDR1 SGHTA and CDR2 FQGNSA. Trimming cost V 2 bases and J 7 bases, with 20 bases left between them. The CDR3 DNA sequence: TGTGCCAGCAGCTTACCCGGACAGAGTCTTGTCTCTGGCTACACCTTC. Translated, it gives CASSLPGQSLVSGYTF. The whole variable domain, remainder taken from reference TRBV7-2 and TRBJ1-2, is GAGVSQSPSNKVTEKGKDVELRCDPISGHTALYWYRQSLGQGLEFLIYFQGNSAPDKSGLPSDRFSAERTGGSVSTLTIQRTQQEDSAVYLCASSLPGQSLVSGYTFGSGTRLTVV.

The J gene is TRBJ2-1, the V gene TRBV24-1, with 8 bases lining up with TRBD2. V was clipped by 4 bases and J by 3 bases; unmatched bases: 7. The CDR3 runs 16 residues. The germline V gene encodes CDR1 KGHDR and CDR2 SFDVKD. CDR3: CATSDLQAGVYNEQFF. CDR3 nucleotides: TGTGCCACCAGTGACCTCCAAGCGGGAGTCTACAATGAGCAGTTCTTC.

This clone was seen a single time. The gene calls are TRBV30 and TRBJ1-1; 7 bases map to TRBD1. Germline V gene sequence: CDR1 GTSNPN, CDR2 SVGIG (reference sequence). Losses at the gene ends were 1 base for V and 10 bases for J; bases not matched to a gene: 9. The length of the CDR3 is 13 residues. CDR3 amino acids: CAWSEGDSSRAFF. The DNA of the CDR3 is TGTGCCTGGAGTGAAGGGGACAGTTCCCGAGCTTTCTTT.

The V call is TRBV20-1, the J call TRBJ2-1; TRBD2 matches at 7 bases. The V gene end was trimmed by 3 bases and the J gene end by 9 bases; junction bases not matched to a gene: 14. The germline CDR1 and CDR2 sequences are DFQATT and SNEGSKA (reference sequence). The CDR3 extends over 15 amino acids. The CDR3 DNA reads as TGCAGTGCTAGTGGGGGGGTCACGTTGGGAGTTGAGCAGTTCTTC. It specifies CSASGGVTLGVEQFF.

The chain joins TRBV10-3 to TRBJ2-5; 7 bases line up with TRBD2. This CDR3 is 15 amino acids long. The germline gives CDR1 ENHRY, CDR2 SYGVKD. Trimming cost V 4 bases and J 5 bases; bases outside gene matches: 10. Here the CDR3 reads CAISVQGGSAETQYF. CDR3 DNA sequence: TGTGCCATCAGTGTTCAGGGAGGGAGTGCGGAGACCCAGTACTTC.